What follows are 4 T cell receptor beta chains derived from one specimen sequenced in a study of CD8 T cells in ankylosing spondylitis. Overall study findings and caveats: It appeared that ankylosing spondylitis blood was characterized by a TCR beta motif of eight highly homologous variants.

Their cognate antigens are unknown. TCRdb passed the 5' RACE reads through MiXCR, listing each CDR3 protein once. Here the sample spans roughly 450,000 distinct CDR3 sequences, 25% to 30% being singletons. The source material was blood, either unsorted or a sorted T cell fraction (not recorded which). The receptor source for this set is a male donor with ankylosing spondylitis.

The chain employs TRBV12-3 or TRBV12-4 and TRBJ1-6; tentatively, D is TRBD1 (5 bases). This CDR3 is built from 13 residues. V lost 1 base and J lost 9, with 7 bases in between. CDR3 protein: CASSLGQSSPLHF. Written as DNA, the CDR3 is TGTGCCAGCAGTTTAGGACAGTCTTCACCCCTCCACTTT.

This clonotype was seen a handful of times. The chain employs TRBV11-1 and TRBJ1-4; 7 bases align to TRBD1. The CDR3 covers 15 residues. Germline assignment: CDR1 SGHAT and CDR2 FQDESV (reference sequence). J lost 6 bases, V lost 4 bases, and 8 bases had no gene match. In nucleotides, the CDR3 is TGTGCCAGCAGCTCTGGGGGACAGTCCGATGAAAAACTGTTTTTT. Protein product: CASSSGGQSDEKLFF.

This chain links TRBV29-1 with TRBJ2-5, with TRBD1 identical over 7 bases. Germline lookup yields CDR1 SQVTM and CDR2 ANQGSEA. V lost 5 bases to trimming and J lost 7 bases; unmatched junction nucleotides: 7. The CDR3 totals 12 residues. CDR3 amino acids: CSVHRGIGTQYF. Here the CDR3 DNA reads TGCAGCGTTCACAGGGGAATTGGGACCCAGTACTTC.

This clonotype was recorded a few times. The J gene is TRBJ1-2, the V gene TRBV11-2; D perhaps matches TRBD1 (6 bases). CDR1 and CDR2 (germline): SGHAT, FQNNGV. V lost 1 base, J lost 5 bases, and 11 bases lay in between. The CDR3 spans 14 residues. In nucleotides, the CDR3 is TGTGCCAGCAGCTTAGCGGGGGCGGAGTATGGCTACACCTTC. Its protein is CASSLAGAEYGYTF.